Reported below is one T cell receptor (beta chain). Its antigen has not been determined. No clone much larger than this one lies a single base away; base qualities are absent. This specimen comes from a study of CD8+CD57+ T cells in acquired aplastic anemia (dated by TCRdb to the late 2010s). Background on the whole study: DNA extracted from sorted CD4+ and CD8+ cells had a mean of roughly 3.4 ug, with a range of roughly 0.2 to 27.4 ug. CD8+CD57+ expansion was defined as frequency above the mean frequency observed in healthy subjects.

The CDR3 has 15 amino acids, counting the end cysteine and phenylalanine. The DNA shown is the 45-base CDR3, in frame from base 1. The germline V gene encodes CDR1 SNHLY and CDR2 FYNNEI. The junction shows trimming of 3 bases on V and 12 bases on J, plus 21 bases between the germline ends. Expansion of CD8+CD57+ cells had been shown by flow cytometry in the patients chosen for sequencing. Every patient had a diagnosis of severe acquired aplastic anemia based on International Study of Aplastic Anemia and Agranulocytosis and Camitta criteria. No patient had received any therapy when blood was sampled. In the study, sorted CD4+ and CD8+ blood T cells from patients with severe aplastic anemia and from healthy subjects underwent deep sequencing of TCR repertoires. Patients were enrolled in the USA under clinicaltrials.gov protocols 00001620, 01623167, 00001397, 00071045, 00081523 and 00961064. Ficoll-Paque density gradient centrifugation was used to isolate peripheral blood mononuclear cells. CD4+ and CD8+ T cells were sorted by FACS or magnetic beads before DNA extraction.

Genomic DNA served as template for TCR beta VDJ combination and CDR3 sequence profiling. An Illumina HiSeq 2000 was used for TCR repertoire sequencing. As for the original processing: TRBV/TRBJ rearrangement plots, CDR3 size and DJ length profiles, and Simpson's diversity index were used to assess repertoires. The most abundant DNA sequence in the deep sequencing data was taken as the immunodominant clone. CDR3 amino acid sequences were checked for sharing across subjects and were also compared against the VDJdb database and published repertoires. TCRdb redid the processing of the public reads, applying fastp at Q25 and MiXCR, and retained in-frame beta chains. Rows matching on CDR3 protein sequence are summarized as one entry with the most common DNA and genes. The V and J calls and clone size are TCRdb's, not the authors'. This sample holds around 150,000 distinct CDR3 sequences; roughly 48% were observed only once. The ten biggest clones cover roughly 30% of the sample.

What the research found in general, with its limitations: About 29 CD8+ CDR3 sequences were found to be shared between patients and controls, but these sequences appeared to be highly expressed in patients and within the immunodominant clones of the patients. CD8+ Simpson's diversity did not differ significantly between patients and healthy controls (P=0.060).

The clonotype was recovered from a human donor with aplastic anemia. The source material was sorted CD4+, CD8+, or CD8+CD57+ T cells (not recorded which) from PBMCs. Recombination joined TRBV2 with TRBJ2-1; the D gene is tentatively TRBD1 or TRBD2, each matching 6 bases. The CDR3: CASSDKGSGGGTQFF. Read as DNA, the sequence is TGTGCCAGCAGTGACAAGGGGTCAGGAGGGGGGACGCAGTTCTTC.